Listed below are T cell receptor beta chains from one sample, sequenced in a study of blood T cell repertoires in COVID-19. Clones were sequenced by immunoSEQ multiplex PCR, and TCRdb holds only the in-frame ones, with some missing. The profile shows roughly 110,000 clones, roughly 83% of them singletons. The sequenced sample was peripheral blood. These receptors originate from a human donor in a cohort sampled during active COVID-19. Both conserved end residues are part of each CDR3. The D gene is left open where the match is weak. Not every row has a clone size; where given, it reads once, few, many or a size class.

DNA: TGTGCTAGTGGTTTGGCCCTGACTAGCGGGAGGGACACCGGGGAGCTGTTTTTT; CDR3: CASGLALTSGRDTGELFF; D: TRBD2; size: -; J: TRBJ2-2; V: TRBV12-5
DNA: TGCGCCAGCAGCCCTCGTTTGGGGCAGGCGAACACTGAAGCTTTCTTT; CDR3: CASSPRLGQANTEAFF; D: -; size: -; J: TRBJ1-1; V: TRBV4-3
DNA: TGTGCCAGCAGTGGTCTAGGACTAGCGGGAACAGGGGAGACCCAGTACTTC; CDR3: CASSGLGLAGTGETQYF; D: TRBD2; size: -; J: TRBJ2-5; V: TRBV2
DNA: TGTGCCAGCCAGATCGGGACAGACAATGAGCAGTTCTTC; CDR3: CASQIGTDNEQFF; D: TRBD1; size: -; J: TRBJ2-1; V: TRBV2
DNA: TGTGCCAGCAGCTTAGGAACAGGGGGAGGCACCATATATTTT; CDR3: CASSLGTGGGTIYF; D: TRBD1; size: -; J: TRBJ1-3; V: TRBV7-6
DNA: TGCGCCAGCAGCCTACAGGGGACGGTATCACCCCTCCACTTT; CDR3: CASSLQGTVSPLHF; D: TRBD1; size: -; J: TRBJ1-6; V: TRBV4-1
DNA: TGTGCCAGCAGCCAAGGGGGGACAGGGGTCCTTTCCACTGAAGCTTTCTTT; CDR3: CASSQGGTGVLSTEAFF; D: TRBD1; size: few; J: TRBJ1-1; V: TRBV4-2
DNA: TGTGCCAGCAGCCAAAAAGCTGGGACCCAGTACTTC; CDR3: CASSQKAGTQYF; D: -; size: -; J: TRBJ2-5; V: TRBV3-1/TRBV3-2
DNA: TGCGCCAGCAGGGGGCAGGGCACTGAAGCTTTCTTT; CDR3: CASRGQGTEAFF; D: -; size: -; J: TRBJ1-1; V: TRBV4-3
DNA: TGTGCCAGCAGCTTGTCCGGGACAGGGGTTTCCTACACCTTC; CDR3: CASSLSGTGVSYTF; D: TRBD1; size: -; J: TRBJ1-2; V: TRBV7-9
DNA: TGTGCCAGCTCACGCCGGGACTCAACTAATGAAAAACTGTTTTTT; CDR3: CASSRRDSTNEKLFF; D: -; size: -; J: TRBJ1-4; V: TRBV18
DNA: TGTGCCAGCAGTTTATCTCGGGGGAGGGGCCAGAGCTCCTATAATTCACCCCTCCACTTT; CDR3: CASSLSRGRGQSSYNSPLHF; D: -; size: once; J: TRBJ1-6; V: TRBV27
DNA: TGCGCCAGCAGCCTTGGGCCCTCAGATACGCAGTATTTT; CDR3: CASSLGPSDTQYF; D: -; size: -; J: TRBJ2-3; V: TRBV4-1
DNA: TGTGCCAGCAGTGTACCCCTAAACGCCCAGCATTTT; CDR3: CASSVPLNAQHF; D: -; size: -; J: TRBJ1-5; V: TRBV28
DNA: TGTGCCAGCAGCTCCGGACAGGCCCAAAACGAGCAGTACTTC; CDR3: CASSSGQAQNEQYF; D: TRBD1; size: -; J: TRBJ2-7; V: TRBV5-4
DNA: TGTGCCAGCTCGGGACAGACCTATGGCTACACCTTC; CDR3: CASSGQTYGYTF; D: TRBD1; size: -; J: TRBJ1-2; V: TRBV7-2
DNA: TGCGCCAGCAGCCAAGGCCTGTCGGGGGATGGCGGAAACATTCAGTACTTC; CDR3: CASSQGLSGDGGNIQYF; D: -; size: -; J: TRBJ2-4; V: TRBV4-1
DNA: TGTGCCAGCAGACTAGCTCTAGCCAAAAACATTCAGTACTTC; CDR3: CASRLALAKNIQYF; D: -; size: -; J: TRBJ2-4; V: TRBV2
DNA: TGTGCCAGGAGGGGGGGAAAACTGTTTTTT; CDR3: CARRGGKLFF; D: -; size: -; J: TRBJ1-4; V: TRBV7-9
DNA: TGTGCCAGCAGTTTACTCCCCGACAGTTCCTACGAGCAGTACTTC; CDR3: CASSLLPDSSYEQYF; D: -; size: -; J: TRBJ2-7; V: TRBV6-5
DNA: TGTGCCAGCACCCAGGACAGGGGGACGACAGATACGCAGTATTTT; CDR3: CASTQDRGTTDTQYF; D: TRBD1; size: -; J: TRBJ2-3; V: TRBV5-6
DNA: TGTGCCAGCAGTTTAACGTGGAACAAGGGGGAAAAACTGTTTTTT; CDR3: CASSLTWNKGEKLFF; D: -; size: -; J: TRBJ1-4; V: TRBV27
DNA: TGTGCCAGCAGCCCTGGAGGGGATTCACGCGGCTACACCTTC; CDR3: CASSPGGDSRGYTF; D: -; size: once; J: TRBJ1-2; V: TRBV7-2
DNA: TGTGCCAGTAGTCTTACCGAACAGGGAAACTATGGCTACACCTTC; CDR3: CASSLTEQGNYGYTF; D: -; size: -; J: TRBJ1-2; V: TRBV19
DNA: TGTGCCAGCAGCAAACGACAGGGACCTAACACTGAAGCTTTCTTT; CDR3: CASSKRQGPNTEAFF; D: TRBD1; size: -; J: TRBJ1-1; V: TRBV9
DNA: TGTGCCACCAGTGCCCTCGGGATGGAAATGGGAGATACGCAGTATTTT; CDR3: CATSALGMEMGDTQYF; D: -; size: -; J: TRBJ2-3; V: TRBV24-1
DNA: TGTGCCAGCAGTTTGAGACTAGCCGAGGAGCAGTACTTC; CDR3: CASSLRLAEEQYF; D: TRBD2; size: once; J: TRBJ2-7; V: TRBV27
DNA: TGTGCCAGCAGCTTATCGTGGGGACTAGCGAACGAGCAGTACTTC; CDR3: CASSLSWGLANEQYF; D: TRBD2; size: -; J: TRBJ2-7; V: TRBV7-2
DNA: TGTGCCAGCTCACCGCTATACAATGAGCAGTTCTTC; CDR3: CASSPLYNEQFF; D: -; size: -; J: TRBJ2-1; V: TRBV18
DNA: TGTGCCAGCAGTTTCTTAGGTTTGGGGACAGGGAACTACAATGAGCAGTTCTTC; CDR3: CASSFLGLGTGNYNEQFF; D: TRBD1; size: -; J: TRBJ2-1; V: TRBV27
DNA: TGTGCCAGCAGAACCGGGACAAGGAACACCGGGGAGCTGTTTTTT; CDR3: CASRTGTRNTGELFF; D: -; size: -; J: TRBJ2-2; V: TRBV6-6
DNA: TGTGCCAGCAGCCCGCGGGGGTCCTATAATTCACCCCTCCACTTT; CDR3: CASSPRGSYNSPLHF; D: -; size: -; J: TRBJ1-6; V: TRBV25-1
DNA: TGTGCCACCGAGAAAAAAGAGACCCAGTACTTC; CDR3: CATEKKETQYF; D: -; size: -; J: TRBJ2-5; V: TRBV24-1
DNA: TGTGCCAGCAGCGTACTAGCGGGAGAGGGAGATACGCAGTATTTT; CDR3: CASSVLAGEGDTQYF; D: TRBD2; size: -; J: TRBJ2-3; V: TRBV9
DNA: TGTGCCACTGCCTTGGGAGGGCCCCAGCATTTT; CDR3: CATALGGPQHF; D: -; size: -; J: TRBJ1-5; V: TRBV12-3/TRBV12-4
DNA: TGTGCCAGCAGCTTCGGAAGACCCGACAGGGTAGTTAATGAAAAACTGTTTTTT; CDR3: CASSFGRPDRVVNEKLFF; D: TRBD1; size: -; J: TRBJ1-4; V: TRBV7-9
DNA: TGTGCCAGCAGCCCCAGGACAGGGCCAGGCGAAAAACTGTTTTTT; CDR3: CASSPRTGPGEKLFF; D: TRBD1; size: -; J: TRBJ1-4; V: TRBV4-2
DNA: TGTGCCAGCAGCTCCGGGACAGTCTACGAGCAGTACTTC; CDR3: CASSSGTVYEQYF; D: TRBD1; size: few; J: TRBJ2-7; V: TRBV25-1
DNA: TGTGCCAGCAGCGAACCCTCCACTAGCGGGAGGGGTGAGCAGTTCTTC; CDR3: CASSEPSTSGRGEQFF; D: TRBD2; size: -; J: TRBJ2-1; V: TRBV11-3
DNA: TGTGCCAGTAGTATTCTGCAGGGGTCTGGGGCTTTCTTT; CDR3: CASSILQGSGAFF; D: -; size: few; J: TRBJ1-1; V: TRBV19
DNA: TGTGCCAGCAGCCCCTTCCTTTCTAGCGCCGAACGCACAGATACGCAGTATTTT; CDR3: CASSPFLSSAERTDTQYF; D: -; size: once; J: TRBJ2-3; V: TRBV3-1/TRBV3-2
DNA: TGTGCCATCAGTGACGACAGGGCGGTCTCTGGAAACACCATATATTTT; CDR3: CAISDDRAVSGNTIYF; D: TRBD1; size: -; J: TRBJ1-3; V: TRBV10-3
DNA: TGTGCCAGCTCTGTAGGGGTCAATCAGCCCCAGCATTTT; CDR3: CASSVGVNQPQHF; D: -; size: -; J: TRBJ1-5; V: TRBV18
DNA: TGTGCCAGCAGCCAAGATGGGGCGGTGATTATCTACGAGCAGTACTTC; CDR3: CASSQDGAVIIYEQYF; D: -; size: -; J: TRBJ2-7; V: TRBV3-1/TRBV3-2
DNA: TGCAGTGCTAGTCCCCCACCTGGACAGGGAAAAACTGAAGCTTTCTTT; CDR3: CSASPPPGQGKTEAFF; D: TRBD1; size: -; J: TRBJ1-1; V: TRBV20-1
DNA: TGTGCCAGCAGCTTAGCGGAGGTAGCCAAAAACATTCAGTACTTC; CDR3: CASSLAEVAKNIQYF; D: -; size: -; J: TRBJ2-4; V: TRBV7-9
DNA: TGTGCCACCAGTGATGGTAGCGGGGGTTCCTATGAGCAGTTCTTC; CDR3: CATSDGSGGSYEQFF; D: TRBD2; size: -; J: TRBJ2-1; V: TRBV24-1
DNA: TGTGCCATCAGTGACAGGTCCAATGAAAAACTGTTTTTT; CDR3: CAISDRSNEKLFF; D: -; size: -; J: TRBJ1-4; V: TRBV10-3
DNA: TGTGCCAGTAGTTTCGGACAGGGAGCTACCACTGAAGCTTTCTTT; CDR3: CASSFGQGATTEAFF; D: TRBD1; size: once; J: TRBJ1-1; V: TRBV19
DNA: TGTGCCAGCAGTTCCCAGTTACAGGGATCGAATGGCTACACCTTC; CDR3: CASSSQLQGSNGYTF; D: -; size: -; J: TRBJ1-2; V: TRBV6-5
DNA: TGTGCCAGCAGCTTCAGGGGGCGAGGTGAAAAACTGTTTTTT; CDR3: CASSFRGRGEKLFF; D: TRBD1; size: -; J: TRBJ1-4; V: TRBV7-8
DNA: TGTGCCATCAGTGCGTCTAGCGGGAGTGGTGAGACCCAGTACTTC; CDR3: CAISASSGSGETQYF; D: TRBD2; size: -; J: TRBJ2-5; V: TRBV10-3
DNA: TGTGCCATCAGTAGGGGCCCCGGGGGGAAAAACATTCAGTACTTC; CDR3: CAISRGPGGKNIQYF; D: TRBD2; size: few; J: TRBJ2-4; V: TRBV10-3
DNA: TGTGCCAGCAGTGAGAAGGGGCTTAGCAATCAGCCCCAGCATTTT; CDR3: CASSEKGLSNQPQHF; D: -; size: -; J: TRBJ1-5; V: TRBV2
DNA: TGTGCCAGCAGCTTTGGAGGGGGCCGCTCCGGGGAGCTGTTTTTT; CDR3: CASSFGGGRSGELFF; D: -; size: -; J: TRBJ2-2; V: TRBV7-2
DNA: TGTGCCAGCAGCTACGGAGGGGGCTCCGTTTCACCCCTCCACTTT; CDR3: CASSYGGGSVSPLHF; D: TRBD1; size: -; J: TRBJ1-6; V: TRBV5-4
DNA: TGTGCCAGCAGTCGGGAGTGGGACAATGAGCAGTTCTTC; CDR3: CASSREWDNEQFF; D: -; size: -; J: TRBJ2-1; V: TRBV6-4
DNA: TGTGCCAGCAGCAGGACTAGCGGGAGCCCCTCCTACAATGAGCAGTTCTTC; CDR3: CASSRTSGSPSYNEQFF; D: TRBD2; size: -; J: TRBJ2-1; V: TRBV14
DNA: TGTGCCAGCAGCTCAGGGAATCAGCCCCAGCATTTT; CDR3: CASSSGNQPQHF; D: -; size: -; J: TRBJ1-5; V: TRBV2
DNA: TGTGCCAGCAGCTTTTTACTAGCGGGGGCGAACACCGGGGAGCTGTTTTTT; CDR3: CASSFLLAGANTGELFF; D: TRBD2; size: -; J: TRBJ2-2; V: TRBV7-9